This T cell receptor (beta chain) was obtained from a study of cytomegalovirus exposure and HLA in healthy donors. The study ran its PCR with 60 Vbeta and 13 Jbeta primers. Assay used: immunoSEQ multiplex PCR; TCRdb lists only in-frame clones, some missing. The repertoire holds more than 85,000 clones, with around 78% as singletons. The V gene's germline CDR1 is SGHRS and CDR2 YFSETQ. The CDR3 totals 19 residues. J gave up 0 bases and V 0 bases, and 6 bases lay outside the gene matches. The clonotype originates from a woman aged 30 to 39 in good health and CMV-seronegative. Material for sequencing was PBMCs. The V and J genes are TRBV5-1 and TRBJ2-6; the match to TRBD1 covers 10 bases. The CDR3 nucleotides read TGCGCCAGCAGCTTGGGGGACAGGGGTGGTAGCTCTGGGGCCAACGTCCTGACTTTC. This codes for CASSLGDRGGSSGANVLTF.